This T cell receptor (beta chain) was recorded in a study of blood T cells in healthy people across ages. Each donor had approximately 10 milliliters of peripheral blood drawn. For the second PCR, which ran for about 6 to 12 cycles, a sample-barcoded 5' primer and a J-beta primer mix were used. TCRdb itself ran the 5' RACE reads through MiXCR, one entry per CDR3 protein. Of 600,000 to 800,000 distinct CDR3 sequences in the sample, 40% to 65% were seen once. Study-wide results and limits: Reliance upon unsorted PBMCs precluded definitive naive versus antigen-experienced comparison.

About this clonotype itself: Its antigen is not identified.

Germline CDR1 SQVTM, CDR2 ANQGSEA. The CDR3 contains 14 residues. V gave up 5 bases and J gave up 3 bases, with 14 bases separating them. This rearrangement joins TRBV29-1 to TRBJ2-1; a weak D match, TRBD2 (6 bases). This sequence was found in an elderly woman in good health. The sample was blood. This CDR3 is CSVRPGADYNEQFF. Here the CDR3 DNA reads TGCAGCGTTCGACCGGGAGCAGACTACAATGAGCAGTTCTTC.